The following is a T cell receptor (beta chain) sequence with its context. Its antigen is currently unknown. Germline V CDR1 and CDR2: SNHLY, FYNNEI. The CDR3 is 12 residues long. The V and J ends lost 9 bases and 1 base respectively, with 9 bases between them. This entry is derived from a study of tumor-infiltrating lymphocytes in localized non-small cell lung cancer. Looking at the study overall: The cohort mixed smokers and never-smokers, several histologies, and some post-neoadjuvant-chemotherapy samples. Tumor tissue and non-adjacent uninvolved lung came from each patient.

Assay used: immunoSEQ multiplex PCR; TCRdb lists only in-frame clones, some missing. The sample holds about 16,000 clones, around 41% seen once. Study conclusions and caveats: IM1 and IM2 tumors showed no difference in T-cell fraction. Tumors had more T cell infiltration than uninvolved lung, per TCRbeta sequencing and CD3 counts.

The clonotype comes from a human donor with non-small cell lung cancer. This sequence joins TRBV2 and TRBJ2-5; D uncertain. The sample taken for sequencing was lung tumor tissue. As DNA, the CDR3 is TGTGCCAGAAAAATGGGCCAAGAGACCCAGTACTTC. Its translation is CARKMGQETQYF.